This TCR beta chain was captured by sequencing in a study of T cell repertoires in cytomegalovirus infection. For the study at large: CMV infection together with matching HLA type was indicated by public TCR beta signatures. General study points: The cumulative frequency of public TCR beta families distinguished individuals who carried CMV together with the relevant HLA. In two of eight donors, the top clonotype was HLA-C-restricted CMV-specific.

A remark on this clonotype: Its antigen is unknown.

The V gene's germline CDR1 is SEHNR and CDR2 FQNEAQ (reference sequence). The CDR3 totals 16 residues. V lost 4 bases and J 8 bases, leaving 20 bases between the germline ends. TCRdb redid the calling of the reads with MiXCR, one entry per CDR3 protein. The sample carries around 340,000 distinct CDR3 sequences, just under 30% recorded once. The chain employs TRBV7-9 and TRBJ1-4, with D unresolved. Sequenced material: cultured PBMCs, taken from culture after CMV antigen stimulation. This clonotype was obtained from a human donor in good health (CMV status not recorded). Some clones in this sample may be carry-over from other donors' samples. The CDR3 DNA reads as TGTGCCAGCAGCTCGACCCGCTCTGAGTCGGGCGAAAAACTGTTTTTT. Residues: CASSSTRSESGEKLFF.